This T cell receptor beta chain was found in a study of CD8 T cells in ankylosing spondylitis. The CDR3 is made up of 14 amino acids. Deletions cut 2 bases from V and 6 bases from J, with 15 bases between. Germline V gene lookup returns CDR1 DFQATT and CDR2 SNEGSKA (reference sequence). Study results and limitations: Clones tied to disease were said to be significantly enriched in matched ankylosing spondylitis synovial fluid. Made up of about eight highly homologous variants, a TCR beta motif appeared characteristic of ankylosing spondylitis blood. The disease-linked clones had a CD8+ phenotype and low blood frequencies.

MiXCR, applied by TCRdb to the 5' RACE reads, yields one record per CDR3 protein. Of 500,000 or so distinct CDR3 sequences listed, less than 6% are singletons. This clonotype has ten or more counts. Its antigen is not identified. The chain links TRBV20-1 to TRBJ2-3; D unclear. Sequenced material: blood, either unsorted or a sorted T cell fraction (not recorded which). The sequence was collected from a male donor with ankylosing spondylitis. This CDR3 is CSARISRSKDTQYF. As DNA, the CDR3 is TGCAGTGCTAGAATTAGCAGATCTAAGGATACGCAGTATTTT.